This T cell receptor beta chain was retrieved from a study of Ad26.COV2.S vaccination and SARS-CoV-2 variants. Looking at the study overall: In the COV1001 trial, the donor was in the Ad26.COV2.S arm. Donor got 5x10^10 or 1x10^11 viral particles of Ad26.COV2.S. General observations from the study: Spike-specific responses of CD8+ and CD4+ T cells were reported to display substantial breadth after vaccination. Placebo and vaccine recipients had non-spike TCR breadth that was similar.

The ends were cut back, 1 base at V and 4 bases at J, with 10 bases in the middle. The V gene's germline CDR1 is SGDLS and CDR2 YYNGEE. This CDR3 comprises 14 residues. On this clone: The antigen remains unidentified.

Treatment noted: some 20 received Ad26.COV2.S at low or high dose, single or two shots; 5 received placebo; per-sample allocation not given. The samples were gathered on day 63 after the first injection of vaccine or placebo. Some clones are missing from TCRdb's copy, which holds only in-frame ones; the method was immunoSEQ multiplex PCR. The sample records around 450,000 clones, around 89% being singletons. The starting material was peripheral blood, obtained in a trial of Ad26.COV2.S vaccine versus placebo. This chain connects TRBV9 to TRBJ2-3; TRBD2 is a possible D gene (6 bases). The source of this sequence is a person between 18 and 59 years old who received the Ad26.COV2.S COVID-19 vaccine or a placebo. The CDR3 reads CASSVLGRSDTQYF. CDR3 bases: TGTGCCAGCAGCGTATTGGGGAGGTCAGATACGCAGTATTTT.